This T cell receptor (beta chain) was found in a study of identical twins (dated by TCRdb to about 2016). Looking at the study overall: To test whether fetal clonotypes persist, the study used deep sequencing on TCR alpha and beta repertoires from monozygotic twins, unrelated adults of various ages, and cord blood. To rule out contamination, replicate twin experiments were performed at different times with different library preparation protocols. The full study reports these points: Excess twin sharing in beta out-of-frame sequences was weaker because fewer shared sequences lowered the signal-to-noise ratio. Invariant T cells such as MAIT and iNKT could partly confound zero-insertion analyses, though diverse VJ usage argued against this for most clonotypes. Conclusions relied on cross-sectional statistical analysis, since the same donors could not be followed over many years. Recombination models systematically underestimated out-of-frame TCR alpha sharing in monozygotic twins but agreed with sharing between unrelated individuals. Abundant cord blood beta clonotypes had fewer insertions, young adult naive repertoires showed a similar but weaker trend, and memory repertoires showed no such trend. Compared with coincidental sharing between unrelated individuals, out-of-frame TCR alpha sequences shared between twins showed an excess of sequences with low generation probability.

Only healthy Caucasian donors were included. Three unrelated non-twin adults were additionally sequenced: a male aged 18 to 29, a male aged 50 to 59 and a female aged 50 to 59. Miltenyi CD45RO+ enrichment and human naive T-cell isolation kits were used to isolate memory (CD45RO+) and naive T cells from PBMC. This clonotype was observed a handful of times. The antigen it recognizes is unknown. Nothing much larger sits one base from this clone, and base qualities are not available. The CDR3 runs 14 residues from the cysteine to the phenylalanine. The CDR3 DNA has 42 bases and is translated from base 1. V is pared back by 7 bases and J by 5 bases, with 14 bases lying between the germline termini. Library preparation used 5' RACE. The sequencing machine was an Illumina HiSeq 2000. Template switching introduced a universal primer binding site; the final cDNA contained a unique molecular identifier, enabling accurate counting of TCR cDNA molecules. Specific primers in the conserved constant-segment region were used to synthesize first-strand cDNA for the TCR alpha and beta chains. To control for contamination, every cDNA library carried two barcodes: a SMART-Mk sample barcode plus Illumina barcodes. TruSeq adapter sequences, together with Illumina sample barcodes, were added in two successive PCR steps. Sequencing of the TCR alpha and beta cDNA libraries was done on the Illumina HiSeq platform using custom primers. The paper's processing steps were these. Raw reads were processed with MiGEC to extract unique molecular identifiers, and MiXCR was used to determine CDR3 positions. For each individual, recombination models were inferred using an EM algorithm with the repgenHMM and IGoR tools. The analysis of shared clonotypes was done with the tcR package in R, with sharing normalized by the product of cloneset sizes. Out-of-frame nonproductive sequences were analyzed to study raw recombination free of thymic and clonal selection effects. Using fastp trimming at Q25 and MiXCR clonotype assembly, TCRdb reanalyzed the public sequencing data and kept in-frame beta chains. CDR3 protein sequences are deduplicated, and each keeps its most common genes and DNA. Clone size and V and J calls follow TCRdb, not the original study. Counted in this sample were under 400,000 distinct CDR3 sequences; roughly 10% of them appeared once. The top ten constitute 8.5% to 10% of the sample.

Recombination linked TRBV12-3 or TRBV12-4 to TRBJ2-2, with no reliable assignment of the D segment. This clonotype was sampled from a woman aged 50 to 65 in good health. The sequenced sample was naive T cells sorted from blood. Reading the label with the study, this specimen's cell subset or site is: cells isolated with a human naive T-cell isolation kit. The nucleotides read TGTGCCAGCACCAAAACGTTGGTAACCGGGGAGCTGTTTTTT. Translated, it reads CASTKTLVTGELFF.